This entry features one TCR beta chain sequence. A TCRbeta library incorporating unique molecular identifiers was prepared. TCRdb re-derived calls from the PCR reads in MiXCR, one entry per CDR3 protein. The table includes hundreds of thousands of distinct CDR3 sequences, around 13% detected once. V shed 5 bases and J 1 base; nucleotides not matched to a gene: 9. This CDR3 region has 16 residues. Germline loops: CDR1 SGHTA, CDR2 FQGNSA. This specimen belongs to a study of T-cell reconstitution after alpha-beta-depleted transplantation in children. The sequence was obtained from a girl aged 2 to 10 with congenital amegakaryocytic thrombocytopenia, due to receive a stem cell transplant. V is TRBV7-2 and J is TRBJ2-5; 8 bases map to TRBD2. The specimen comprised PBMCs, sampled before TCRalphabeta/CD19-depleted stem cell transplant. In DNA form, the CDR3 reads TGTGCCAGCAGCCTCAGCACCACTAGCGGCCAAGAGACCCAGTACTTC. Residues: CASSLSTTSGQETQYF.